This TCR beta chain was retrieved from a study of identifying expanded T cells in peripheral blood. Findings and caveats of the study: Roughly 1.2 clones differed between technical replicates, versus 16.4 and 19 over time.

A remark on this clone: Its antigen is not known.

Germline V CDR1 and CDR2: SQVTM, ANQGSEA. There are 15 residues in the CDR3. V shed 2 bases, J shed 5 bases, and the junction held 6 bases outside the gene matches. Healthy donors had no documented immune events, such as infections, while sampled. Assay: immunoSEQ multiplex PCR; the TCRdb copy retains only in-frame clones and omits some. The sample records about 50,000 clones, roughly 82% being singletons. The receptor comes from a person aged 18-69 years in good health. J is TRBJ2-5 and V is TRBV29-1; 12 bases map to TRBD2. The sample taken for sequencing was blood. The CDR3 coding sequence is TGCAGCGTTGAAAGGACTAGCGGGATTGAGGAGACCCAGTACTTC. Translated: CSVERTSGIEETQYF.